A selection of T cell receptor beta chains follows, all from one sample in a study of patients and donors after allogeneic stem cell transplantation. TCRdb recomputed calls from the RT-PCR reads with MiXCR, one row per CDR3 protein. The table shows 190,000 or so distinct CDR3 sequences, with more than 35% occurring only once. Sequenced: blood, either unsorted or a sorted T cell fraction (not recorded which). Source of these receptors: a human donor who was either an allogeneic HSCT recipient or a stem cell or donor lymphocyte infusion donor (not recorded which). It is not recorded whose cells these are; they may come from a transplant donor. Both conserved end residues are part of each CDR3. D genes are given only for firm matches. For some rows the clone size is stated as once, few or many, or as a class when expanded; others skip it.

cdr3_nt: TGTGCCATCAGTGGAGCCGGGACTAGCGGGGGTTACTCCTACAATGAGCAGTTCTTC; cdr3_aa: CAISGAGTSGGYSYNEQFF; clone_size: .; v_call: TRBV10-3; d_call: TRBD2; j_call: TRBJ2-1
cdr3_nt: TGTGCCAGCAGCTTCGAACAGGGAGGCGGGAAGACCCAGTACTTC; cdr3_aa: CASSFEQGGGKTQYF; clone_size: .; v_call: TRBV11-2; d_call: .; j_call: TRBJ2-5
cdr3_nt: TGTGCCAGCTCATCAGGGTCTGGGGAGACCCAGTACTTC; cdr3_aa: CASSSGSGETQYF; clone_size: .; v_call: TRBV18; d_call: .; j_call: TRBJ2-5
cdr3_nt: TGTGCCATGGGGAGTCCCGCGGTTCAGGACAATGAGCAGTTCTTC; cdr3_aa: CAMGSPAVQDNEQFF; clone_size: .; v_call: TRBV10-3; d_call: .; j_call: TRBJ2-1
cdr3_nt: TGCAGTGCTAGAGATATGGCCGCGAATTCACCCCTCCACTTT; cdr3_aa: CSARDMAANSPLHF; clone_size: .; v_call: TRBV20-1; d_call: .; j_call: TRBJ1-6
cdr3_nt: TGTGCCAGCAGCTTAGTCAGGACAGAGCTCTATGGCTACACCTTC; cdr3_aa: CASSLVRTELYGYTF; clone_size: few; v_call: TRBV7-2; d_call: .; j_call: TRBJ1-2
cdr3_nt: TGTGCCAGCAGTTTAAGTAATAGCAATCAGCCCCAGCATTTT; cdr3_aa: CASSLSNSNQPQHF; clone_size: few; v_call: TRBV12-3/TRBV12-4; d_call: .; j_call: TRBJ1-5
cdr3_nt: TGCAGCGTTGGGGGAACCCTCGGGGCATTCGAGCAGTTCTTC; cdr3_aa: CSVGGTLGAFEQFF; clone_size: few; v_call: TRBV29-1; d_call: .; j_call: TRBJ2-1
cdr3_nt: TGTGCCAGCAGTGACACCGCTAGCGGGGGCTACAATGAGCAGTTCTTC; cdr3_aa: CASSDTASGGYNEQFF; clone_size: few; v_call: TRBV6-4; d_call: TRBD2; j_call: TRBJ2-1
cdr3_nt: TGTGCCGCCGGGACTACCAACACAGATACGCAGTATTTT; cdr3_aa: CAAGTTNTDTQYF; clone_size: .; v_call: TRBV15; d_call: TRBD2; j_call: TRBJ2-3
cdr3_nt: TGTGCCATCAGTGAACACACTTCGAACACCGGGGAGCTGTTTTTT; cdr3_aa: CAISEHTSNTGELFF; clone_size: few; v_call: TRBV10-3; d_call: .; j_call: TRBJ2-2
cdr3_nt: TGTGCCATCAGGCCTCTCGGGATAGACACTGAAGCTTTCTTT; cdr3_aa: CAIRPLGIDTEAFF; clone_size: few; v_call: TRBV10-3; d_call: .; j_call: TRBJ1-1
cdr3_nt: TGCAGTGCTAGCACACCAGGGCACGCTGAAGCTTTCTTT; cdr3_aa: CSASTPGHAEAFF; clone_size: few; v_call: TRBV20-1; d_call: .; j_call: TRBJ1-1
cdr3_nt: TGTGCCACCAGCAGAGTTTGGACAGAAGCTTTCTTT; cdr3_aa: CATSRVWTEAFF; clone_size: .; v_call: TRBV15; d_call: .; j_call: TRBJ1-1
cdr3_nt: TGTGCCAGCCAGACCCGGGACCACTCCCCCTACGAGCAGTACTTC; cdr3_aa: CASQTRDHSPYEQYF; clone_size: .; v_call: TRBV18; d_call: .; j_call: TRBJ2-7
cdr3_nt: TGTGCCAGCAGTTCCGCGGGCCTATGGGGATATGGCTACACCTTC; cdr3_aa: CASSSAGLWGYGYTF; clone_size: many; v_call: TRBV12-3/TRBV12-4; d_call: .; j_call: TRBJ1-2
cdr3_nt: TGTGCCAGCAGCCAAGTACAGGGAGGAAATTCACCCCTCCACTTT; cdr3_aa: CASSQVQGGNSPLHF; clone_size: few; v_call: TRBV14; d_call: .; j_call: TRBJ1-6
cdr3_nt: TGTGCCAGCAGTTACGATCGATATGAAGCTTTCTTT; cdr3_aa: CASSYDRYEAFF; clone_size: few; v_call: TRBV6-6; d_call: .; j_call: TRBJ1-1
cdr3_nt: TGTGCCATCAGTGAGTCGGGGGGCATCGACGCGGGCACCTTC; cdr3_aa: CAISESGGIDAGTF; clone_size: .; v_call: TRBV10-3; d_call: .; j_call: TRBJ1-2
cdr3_nt: TGTGCCAGCAGCTTCGCTGGGGGCAACACTGAAGCTTTCTTT; cdr3_aa: CASSFAGGNTEAFF; clone_size: .; v_call: TRBV11-2; d_call: .; j_call: TRBJ1-1
cdr3_nt: TGCAGTGCTAGGGCCACTGGGAGGGTACTCAATCAGCCCCAGCATTTT; cdr3_aa: CSARATGRVLNQPQHF; clone_size: few; v_call: TRBV20-1; d_call: .; j_call: TRBJ1-5
cdr3_nt: TGTGCCAAGCAAAGGGGGGCCTCGAACACCGGGGAGCTGTTTTTT; cdr3_aa: CAKQRGASNTGELFF; clone_size: .; v_call: TRBV2; d_call: .; j_call: TRBJ2-2
cdr3_nt: TGCGCCAGCAGCTTGGGGGGGCGGAATAGCAATCAGCCCCAGCATTTT; cdr3_aa: CASSLGGRNSNQPQHF; clone_size: .; v_call: TRBV5-1; d_call: .; j_call: TRBJ1-5
cdr3_nt: TGCGCCAGCAGGTTTAAGGAGGGGGCTGAAGCTTTCTTT; cdr3_aa: CASRFKEGAEAFF; clone_size: few; v_call: TRBV5-1; d_call: .; j_call: TRBJ1-1
cdr3_nt: TGTGCCAGCAGTGACCCCAAAAGCAATCAGCCCCAGCATTTT; cdr3_aa: CASSDPKSNQPQHF; clone_size: .; v_call: TRBV25-1; d_call: .; j_call: TRBJ1-5
cdr3_nt: TGCAGTGCTAAGCTGGGACACGCTAACACTGAAGCTTTCTTT; cdr3_aa: CSAKLGHANTEAFF; clone_size: .; v_call: TRBV20-1; d_call: .; j_call: TRBJ1-1
cdr3_nt: TGTGCCAGCTCACCAACGGGGGGCCCCTACGAGCAGTACTTC; cdr3_aa: CASSPTGGPYEQYF; clone_size: .; v_call: TRBV18; d_call: .; j_call: TRBJ2-7
cdr3_nt: TGTGCCTGGGACAGGGGAGATACGCAGTATTTT; cdr3_aa: CAWDRGDTQYF; clone_size: few; v_call: TRBV30; d_call: TRBD1; j_call: TRBJ2-3
cdr3_nt: TGTGCCAGCAGCCTTCTGGCTAGCTTCGGGTTCCAAGAGACCCAGTACTTC; cdr3_aa: CASSLLASFGFQETQYF; clone_size: .; v_call: TRBV7-9; d_call: .; j_call: TRBJ2-5
cdr3_nt: TGTGCCAGCATCTCTCTCCCCAATCGACCCCTCCACTTT; cdr3_aa: CASISLPNRPLHF; clone_size: few; v_call: TRBV6-2/TRBV6-3; d_call: .; j_call: TRBJ1-6
cdr3_nt: TGTGCCAGCAGCTTAGTACACGAGACCCAGTACTTC; cdr3_aa: CASSLVHETQYF; clone_size: .; v_call: TRBV7-9; d_call: .; j_call: TRBJ2-5
cdr3_nt: TGTGCCAGCAGTTTAGGGGCTAGCGGGTTAGATACGCAGTATTTT; cdr3_aa: CASSLGASGLDTQYF; clone_size: .; v_call: TRBV12-3/TRBV12-4; d_call: TRBD2; j_call: TRBJ2-3
cdr3_nt: TGTGCCAGCAGCCTGCTTCTCCCAAACGGAGCCAAAAACATTCAGTACTTC; cdr3_aa: CASSLLLPNGAKNIQYF; clone_size: .; v_call: TRBV27; d_call: .; j_call: TRBJ2-4
cdr3_nt: TGCGCCAGCAGCTTGGGAGTACGGAACGAGCAGTACTTC; cdr3_aa: CASSLGVRNEQYF; clone_size: .; v_call: TRBV5-1; d_call: .; j_call: TRBJ2-7
cdr3_nt: TGTGCCAGCAGCGGGCAGGGACGGCGAAAACTGTTTTTT; cdr3_aa: CASSGQGRRKLFF; clone_size: .; v_call: TRBV9; d_call: .; j_call: TRBJ1-4
cdr3_nt: TGTGCCAGCAGTTTAGCGGGTGAGGGCTACACCTTC; cdr3_aa: CASSLAGEGYTF; clone_size: .; v_call: TRBV12-3/TRBV12-4; d_call: .; j_call: TRBJ1-2
cdr3_nt: TGTGCCAGCAGCTTACAGGAAAATAGCAATCAGCCCCAGCATTTT; cdr3_aa: CASSLQENSNQPQHF; clone_size: .; v_call: TRBV7-8; d_call: .; j_call: TRBJ1-5
cdr3_nt: TGTGCCAGCAGCTTAGGGGGGGCGAGCACTGAAGCTTTCTTT; cdr3_aa: CASSLGGASTEAFF; clone_size: few; v_call: TRBV7-8; d_call: .; j_call: TRBJ1-1
cdr3_nt: TGCAGCGTTGAATTTGTCGGGGGAGAGGATTCTTTCTTT; cdr3_aa: CSVEFVGGEDSFF; clone_size: .; v_call: TRBV29-1; d_call: .; j_call: TRBJ1-1
cdr3_nt: TGTGCCAGCAGGCGTTTGAACATTCAGTACTTC; cdr3_aa: CASRRLNIQYF; clone_size: .; v_call: TRBV27; d_call: .; j_call: TRBJ2-4
cdr3_nt: TGTGCCAGCAGCCTCTATTCCCCGATTGACATCCATGAGCAGTTCTTC; cdr3_aa: CASSLYSPIDIHEQFF; clone_size: once; v_call: TRBV7-9; d_call: .; j_call: TRBJ2-1
cdr3_nt: TGTGCCAGCTCACCCAGGGACGGGGGCCCGTACTTC; cdr3_aa: CASSPRDGGPYF; clone_size: .; v_call: TRBV18; d_call: .; j_call: TRBJ2-7
cdr3_nt: TGTGCCAGCTCACCCGTTTCCGGGACAGGGGGCGGCGAGCAGTACTTC; cdr3_aa: CASSPVSGTGGGEQYF; clone_size: .; v_call: TRBV18; d_call: TRBD1; j_call: TRBJ2-7
cdr3_nt: TGTGCCAGCGTAGCGGGGGGGTACAATGAGCAGTTCTTC; cdr3_aa: CASVAGGYNEQFF; clone_size: .; v_call: TRBV19; d_call: TRBD2; j_call: TRBJ2-1
cdr3_nt: TGTGCCAGCAGCTTAGATCGACAGAGATTTGAAGCTTTCTTT; cdr3_aa: CASSLDRQRFEAFF; clone_size: .; v_call: TRBV11-2; d_call: .; j_call: TRBJ1-1
cdr3_nt: TGCAGTGCCCTCGACAGGGAGGGCACTGAAGCTTTCTTT; cdr3_aa: CSALDREGTEAFF; clone_size: .; v_call: TRBV20-1; d_call: TRBD1; j_call: TRBJ1-1